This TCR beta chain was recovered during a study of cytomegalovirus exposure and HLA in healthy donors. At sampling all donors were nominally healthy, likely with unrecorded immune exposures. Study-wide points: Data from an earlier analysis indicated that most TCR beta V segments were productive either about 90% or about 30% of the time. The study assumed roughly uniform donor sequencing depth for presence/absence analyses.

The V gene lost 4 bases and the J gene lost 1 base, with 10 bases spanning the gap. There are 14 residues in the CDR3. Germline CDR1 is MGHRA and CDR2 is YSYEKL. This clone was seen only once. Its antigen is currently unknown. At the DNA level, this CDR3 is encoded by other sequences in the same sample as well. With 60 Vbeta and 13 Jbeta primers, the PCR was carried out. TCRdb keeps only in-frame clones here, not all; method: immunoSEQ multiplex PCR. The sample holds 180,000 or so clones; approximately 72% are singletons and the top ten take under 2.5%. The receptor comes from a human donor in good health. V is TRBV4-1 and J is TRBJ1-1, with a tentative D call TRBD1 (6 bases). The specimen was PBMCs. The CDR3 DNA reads TGCGCCAGCAGCCTAGGGGGGGGGAACACTGAAGCTTTCTTT. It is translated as CASSLGGGNTEAFF.